These 17 T cell receptor beta chains were all obtained from the same sample, sequenced in a study of CD8 T cells in Susac syndrome. Reverse transcription of roughly 0.5 to 1 ug RNA was performed with random hexamers. TCRdb redid the calling of the immunoSEQ multiplex PCR reads with MiXCR, one entry per CDR3 protein. The table records over 95,000 distinct CDR3 sequences, around nine tenths of them present only once. Sequenced sample: CD4+ T cells from PBMCs. The receptors stem from a human donor in good health.

The V and J genes are TRBV6-5 and TRBJ1-4; maybe TRBD1 (6 bases). Trimming took off 2 bases at V and 11 bases at J, with 15 bases between the two ends. Germline-derived CDR1 and CDR2 are MNHEY and SVGAGI. The CDR3 spans 14 residues. In nucleotides, the CDR3 is TGTGCCAGCAGTTACGACAGGAAGGGTGGGAAACTGTTTTTT. Its translation is CASSYDRKGGKLFF.

This chain links TRBV7-2 with TRBJ1-4; the D is unclear. This CDR3 has 13 amino acids. Trimming removed 0 bases from V and 4 bases from J, with 3 bases in between. Germline V CDR1 and CDR2: SGHTA, FQGNSA. DNA of the CDR3: TGTGCCAGCAGCTTAGCCTATAATGAAAAACTGTTTTTT. It yields the protein CASSLAYNEKLFF.

This clonotype came up a few times. The CDR3 sequence is CASSRVTEAFF. The CDR3, as DNA: TGTGCCAGCAGCCGGGTCACCGAAGCTTTCTTT. The rearrangement uses TRBV6-2 or TRBV6-3 and TRBJ1-1; no reliable D call. The CDR3 totals 11 residues. V lost 6 bases and J 8 bases, leaving 10 bases between the germline ends. Germline V gives CDR1 MNHEY, CDR2 SVGEGT.

The CDR3, as DNA: TGTGCCACCCTCAAGAGCGGGACAGGGAGGGAAAAACTGTTTTTT. Translated, it gives CATLKSGTGREKLFF. The chain employs TRBV6-5 and TRBJ1-4, with 9 bases aligning to TRBD1. Germline CDR1 is MNHEY and CDR2 is SVGAGI. The CDR3 loop spans 15 amino acids. V lost 10 bases, J lost 8 bases, and 14 bases stayed unmatched.

This clonotype was seen only once. The rearrangement joins TRBV7-3 to TRBJ2-1; 9 bases match TRBD2. The CDR3 has 16 amino acids. Germline CDR1 is SGHTA and CDR2 is FQGTGA. The trim removed 4 bases at V and 2 bases at J, leaving 6 bases unmatched. The CDR3 sequence: CASSSESGRTYNEQFF. The CDR3 DNA reads TGTGCCAGCAGCTCCGAAAGCGGGAGGACCTACAATGAGCAGTTCTTC.

V and J are TRBV6-2 or TRBV6-3 and TRBJ2-1; D might be TRBD1 (6 bases). This CDR3 is 16 amino acids long. The germline V gene encodes CDR1 MNHEY and CDR2 SVGEGT. Trimming shortened V by 5 bases and J by 7 bases, and 21 bases separated the two germline ends. CDR3 region: CASSPIDGGGLNEQFF. The CDR3 DNA reads TGTGCCAGCAGTCCTATTGATGGGGGCGGCTTGAATGAGCAGTTCTTC.

The V gene is TRBV4-1, the J gene TRBJ1-5, with TRBD1 matching 7 bases. This CDR3 has 17 amino acids. Germline lookup yields CDR1 MGHRA and CDR2 YSYEKL. Losses at the gene ends were 0 bases for V and 5 bases for J; bases not matched to a gene: 10. The CDR3, as DNA: TGCGCCAGCAGCCAAGAGGCGGCCCGGGACAGTTATCAGCCCCAGCATTTT. Its translation is CASSQEAARDSYQPQHF.

The rearrangement links TRBV20-1 to TRBJ2-1; D may correspond to TRBD1 or TRBD2 (5 bases each). The CDR3 extends over 15 amino acids. Germline CDR1 is DFQATT and CDR2 is SNEGSKA (reference sequence). Trimming left V 0 bases short and J 8 bases short, with 17 bases between. The CDR3 DNA follows: TGCAGTGCTAGAGATGGGGCCCCCCGAGGGTATGAGCAGTTCTTC. Its translation is CSARDGAPRGYEQFF.

V usage is TRBV29-1 and J usage is TRBJ2-7; TRBD2 matches at 11 bases. In germline, CDR1 is SQVTM, CDR2 ANQGSEA. The CDR3 sequence is 13 residues long. V lost 6 bases and J lost 4; bases outside the gene matches: 5. CDR3 in DNA: TGCAGCGTCGGGACTAGCGGCTTGTACGAGCAGTACTTC. It is translated as CSVGTSGLYEQYF.

The chain has TRBV5-1 and TRBJ1-2, with D perhaps matching TRBD1 (6 bases). CDR3 length: 18 amino acids. The germline V gene has CDR1 SGHRS and CDR2 YFSETQ. Trimming removed 4 bases from V and 5 bases from J, with 27 bases in between. The CDR3 is CASSGGAAAGAGHYGYTF. The CDR3 nucleotides read TGCGCCAGCAGCGGAGGTGCTGCGGCCGGGGCGGGACATTATGGCTACACCTTC.

This sequence joins TRBV27 and TRBJ2-1, with D possibly matching TRBD2 (6 bases). CDR3 length: 15 residues. Between the trimmed V and J ends, which lost 3 bases and 4 bases, there was a span of 13 bases. The germline V gene encodes CDR1 MNHEY and CDR2 SMNVEV (reference sequence). The CDR3 spells CASSLDGGPYNEQFF. The CDR3 DNA reads TGTGCCAGCAGTTTGGACGGGGGACCTTACAATGAGCAGTTCTTC.

This rearrangement joins TRBV10-3 to TRBJ2-7; D not resolved. This CDR3 has 15 amino acids. The V gene lost 6 bases and the J gene lost 4 bases, with 19 bases spanning the gap. Germline V lookup: CDR1 ENHRY, CDR2 SYGVKD. CDR3: CAIRDPSTESYEQYF. CDR3 DNA sequence: TGTGCCATCAGAGACCCGAGCACCGAATCGTACGAGCAGTACTTC.

The V call is TRBV18, the J call TRBJ2-7; 15 bases fit TRBD2. CDR1 KGHSH and CDR2 LQKENI come from the germline V gene. This CDR3 region has 17 residues. The V and J ends lost 6 bases and 7 bases, in that order; junction bases with no gene match: 13. The CDR3 DNA sequence: TGTGCCAGCTCCCGGGGGACTAGCGGGAGGATCACGGGTGAGCAGTACTTC. Protein sequence: CASSRGTSGRITGEQYF.

The chain recombines TRBV30 with TRBJ2-4, with D perhaps matching TRBD2 (5 bases). Germline CDR1 and CDR2: GTSNPN and SVGIG (reference sequence). The CDR3 sequence is 13 residues long. V lost 1 base and J lost 7, with 11 bases in between. DNA of the CDR3: TGTGCCTGGAGTGCCGGGGTTAGGAACATTCAGTACTTC. Residues: CAWSAGVRNIQYF.

The chain employs TRBV19 and TRBJ2-5; D might be TRBD1 or TRBD2, each matching 5 bases. Trimming stripped 6 bases from V and 0 bases from J, with 14 bases between. The CDR3 runs to 15 residues. Germline V gene lookup returns CDR1 LNHDA and CDR2 SQIVND (reference sequence). The CDR3 sequence is CASSPGTGHQETQYF. In DNA, the CDR3 is TGTGCCAGTAGCCCCGGGACGGGCCACCAAGAGACCCAGTACTTC.

The chain uses TRBV30 and TRBJ1-5; possible D gene TRBD1, 5 bases. The V end was cut by 0 bases, the J end by 5 bases, with 8 bases between. This CDR3 is 13 amino acids long. Germline V gene lookup returns CDR1 GTSNPN and CDR2 SVGIG (reference sequence). CDR3: CAWSVGGDQPQHF. In DNA, the CDR3 is TGTGCCTGGAGTGTTGGAGGGGATCAGCCCCAGCATTTT. Looking up the rest from reference TRBV30 and TRBJ1-5 gives the full variable domain: SQTIHQWPATLVQPVGSPLSLECTVEGTSNPNLYWYRQAAGRGLQLLFYSVGIGQISSEVPQNLSASRPQDRQFILSSKKLLLSDSGFYLCAWSVGGDQPQHFGDGTRLSIL.

The chain has TRBV6-2 or TRBV6-3 and TRBJ2-1, with D unclear. Trimming took off 2 bases at V and 6 bases at J, with 5 bases between the two ends. CDR1 and CDR2 (germline): MNHEY, SVGEGT. CDR3 length: 12 amino acids. In DNA form, the CDR3 reads TGTGCCAGCAGTTACCCCCCCAATGAGCAGTTCTTC. This sequence encodes CASSYPPNEQFF.